The text below deals with one T cell receptor beta chain. This CDR3 has 15 residues. CDR1 and CDR2 from the germline V gene are WSHSY and SAAADI. V shed 7 bases and J shed 3 bases, with 16 bases lying between them. The source of the sample is a study of shared clonotypes between healthy human individuals. Here immunoSEQ multiplex PCR was the method, and the copy in TCRdb shows in-frame clones only, minus some. The table lists millions of clones, 85% to 95% of them singletons. The chain links TRBV10-2 to TRBJ1-5; D may be TRBD1 (5 bases). This TCR was recovered from a man aged 18 to 30 in good health. The sequencing sample was made of naive CD4+ T cells sorted from blood. The sample's subset: CD45RA+ positively selected. The chain's CDR3 is CASNPTAWDNQPQHF. DNA for the CDR3: TGCGCCAGCAACCCGACAGCCTGGGACAATCAGCCCCAGCATTTT.